These 32 T cell receptor beta chains originate from one sample sequenced in a study of cytomegalovirus exposure and HLA in healthy donors. PCR was performed using 60 Vbeta and 13 Jbeta primers. Repertoires were generated with immunoSEQ multiplex PCR, while TCRdb's copy carries only in-frame clones and drops some. The sample gives tens of thousands of clones, 53% of which show up once; about 6.1% is in the top ten. The sample was PBMCs. The receptors were gathered from a woman aged 40 to 55 in good health and CMV-seropositive.

This clone is medium-sized (0.01 to 0.1%) within its sample. J is TRBJ1-1 and V is TRBV30, with D maybe TRBD1 (5 bases). CDR1 and CDR2 (germline): GTSNPN, SVGIG (reference sequence). CDR3 length equals 12 residues. V gave up 0 bases and J gave up 3 bases, with 5 bases separating them. This CDR3 reads CAWSVGDTEAFF. CDR3 DNA: TGTGCCTGGAGTGTAGGGGACACTGAAGCTTTCTTT. Using reference TRBV30 and TRBJ1-1 for the parts outside the CDR3, the full variable domain is SQTIHQWPATLVQPVGSPLSLECTVEGTSNPNLYWYRQAAGRGLQLLFYSVGIGQISSEVPQNLSASRPQDRQFILSSKKLLLSDSGFYLCAWSVGDTEAFFGQGTRLTVV.

This clone was recorded only once. This rearrangement joins TRBV5-1 to TRBJ1-4; weak D call: TRBD1 (6 bases). Germline V gives CDR1 SGHRS, CDR2 YFSETQ. The CDR3 is 16 residues long. V shed 1 base and J shed 0 bases, with 10 bases lying between them. CDR3 sequence reads: CASSLFPGATNEKLFF. As DNA, the CDR3 is TGCGCCAGCAGCTTGTTTCCAGGGGCAACTAATGAAAAACTGTTTTTT.

The chain employs TRBV6-5 and TRBJ2-1, with 8 nucleotides matching TRBD2. The CDR3 totals 14 residues. The V gene's germline CDR1 is MNHEY and CDR2 SVGAGI. Germline trimming cut 9 bases from V and 0 bases from J; bases unmatched to any gene: 4. The CDR3 DNA reads TGTGCCAGTTTCGGGGGGGCCTCCTACAATGAGCAGTTCTTC. Protein: CASFGGASYNEQFF.

The J gene is TRBJ2-5, the V gene TRBV10-3; D is possibly TRBD2 (6 bases). The V end lost 3 bases, the J end lost 7 bases, and 15 bases lay between the germline ends. In germline, CDR1 is ENHRY, CDR2 SYGVKD. This CDR3 is built from 14 residues. This CDR3 is CAISDPRLEGTQYF. CDR3 nucleotides: TGTGCCATCAGTGACCCCCGACTAGAGGGGACCCAGTACTTC.

J is TRBJ2-2 and V is TRBV5-4; TRBD1 is a possible D gene (5 bases). Germline V gene lookup returns CDR1 SGHNT and CDR2 YYREEE (reference sequence). There are 17 residues in the CDR3. V was pared by 0 bases and J by 0 bases, with 12 bases between. The CDR3 DNA reads TGTGCCAGCAGCTTGGATTCCTGGGGCGCGAACACCGGGGAGCTGTTTTTT. The encoded protein is CASSLDSWGANTGELFF.

The sample holds a few counts of this clone. The CDR3 coding sequence is TGTGCCAGCAGCTTGGACTACTCCTACGAGCAGTACTTC. It codes for CASSLDYSYEQYF. V gene TRBV5-4 combines with J gene TRBJ2-7, with D unclear. Trimming took off 0 bases at V and 0 bases at J, with 4 bases between the two ends. The V gene's germline CDR1 is SGHNT and CDR2 YYREEE (reference sequence). The CDR3 spans 13 residues. Using reference TRBV5-4 and TRBJ2-7 for the parts outside the CDR3, the full variable domain is ETGVTQSPTHLIKTRGQQVTLRCSSQSGHNTVSWYQQALGQGPQFIFQYYREEENGRGNFPPRFSGLQFPNYSSELNVNALELDDSALYLCASSLDYSYEQYFGPGTRLTVT.

There are a few counts of this clone. This rearrangement joins TRBV6-5 to TRBJ2-3; D uncertain. The CDR3 is made up of 11 amino acids. CDR1 is MNHEY, CDR2 SVGAGI, per germline. V was cut by 6 bases and J by 5 bases, with 6 bases left in between. The CDR3 sequence: CASRALDTQYF. In DNA, the CDR3 is TGTGCCAGCAGAGCACTAGATACGCAGTATTTT.

J is TRBJ2-7 and V is TRBV30; possible D gene TRBD1, 5 bases. Trimming took 2 bases from V and 3 from J, leaving 11 bases between them. CDR1 and CDR2 (germline): GTSNPN, SVGIG (reference sequence). This CDR3 has 13 amino acids. The DNA for the CDR3 is TGTGCCTGGAGTTCGAAGGGGTACTACGAGCAGTACTTC. Translating gives CAWSSKGYYEQYF.

The chain has TRBV7-9 and TRBJ2-3; D possibly corresponds to TRBD2 (6 bases). V was clipped by 8 bases and J by 3 bases, with 15 bases between them. The length of the CDR3 is 14 residues. CDR1 and CDR2 from the germline V gene are SEHNR and FQNEAQ (reference sequence). The chain's CDR3 is CASGGAQSTDTQYF. The CDR3 nucleotides are TGTGCCAGCGGAGGGGCCCAAAGTACAGATACGCAGTATTTT.

This clone was seen a single time. The CDR3 bases are TGCAGCGCAACCGGGTCCAGCCCCACCGGGGAGCTGTTTTTT. Its translation: CSATGSSPTGELFF. The chain couples TRBV29-1 to TRBJ2-2; D gene ambiguous. Looked up from germline, CDR1 is SQVTM and CDR2 is ANQGSEA. This CDR3 contains 14 residues. The V end lost 7 bases, the J end lost 4 bases, and 16 bases lay between the germline ends.

V gene TRBV5-1 combines with J gene TRBJ1-1; D unclear. The V end was cut by 1 base, the J end by 4 bases, with 8 bases between. This CDR3 region has 13 residues. Germline V gene lookup returns CDR1 SGHRS and CDR2 YFSETQ. CDR3 amino acids: CASSLSGGTEAFF. The CDR3, as DNA: TGCGCCAGCAGCTTGTCTGGCGGCACTGAAGCTTTCTTT.

J is TRBJ2-6 and V is TRBV29-1; 8 bases are a match to TRBD1. CDR3 length: 18 amino acids. CDR1 is SQVTM and CDR2 is ANQGSEA in the germline V gene. V lost 2 bases and J lost 0; bases outside the gene matches: 9. CDR3 sequence reads: CSVEWQGARGSGANVLTF. The DNA of the CDR3 is TGCAGCGTTGAATGGCAGGGGGCGCGTGGCTCTGGGGCCAACGTCCTGACTTTC.

The chain employs TRBV30 and TRBJ1-4; D might be TRBD1 (5 bases). Between the trimmed V and J ends, which lost 1 base and 1 base, there was a span of 10 bases. Looked up from germline, CDR1 is GTSNPN and CDR2 is SVGIG (reference sequence). The CDR3 runs 15 residues. DNA for the CDR3: TGTGCCTGGAGTGGGGGACTCGTAACTAATGAAAAACTGTTTTTT. Amino acids: CAWSGGLVTNEKLFF.

The V call is TRBV4-3, the J call TRBJ1-1, with D possibly matching TRBD1 (5 bases). Germline lookup yields CDR1 LGHNA and CDR2 YSLEER. This CDR3 region has 13 residues. The V gene lost 4 bases and the J gene lost 1 base, with 7 bases spanning the gap. CDR3 in DNA: TGCGCCAGCAGCCGCAGGGAGAACACTGAAGCTTTCTTT. Translated: CASSRRENTEAFF.

This chain links TRBV9 with TRBJ2-4; 8 bases are shared with TRBD2. Germline V gene sequence: CDR1 SGDLS, CDR2 YYNGEE. Germline trimming cut 4 bases from V and 8 bases from J; bases unmatched to any gene: 5. This CDR3 is 13 amino acids long. The CDR3 DNA follows: TGTGCCAGCAGCCCCGGGGGGGCGGACATTCAGTACTTC. Translated: CASSPGGADIQYF.

V usage is TRBV7-9 and J usage is TRBJ2-3; D is ambiguous. The germline gives CDR1 SEHNR, CDR2 FQNEAQ (reference sequence). CDR3 length: 12 residues. Trimming pared 4 bases from V and 8 bases from J, leaving 10 bases between. CDR3: CASSSTRGTQYF. The CDR3 DNA sequence: TGTGCCAGCAGCTCAACACGAGGTACGCAGTATTTT.

The V and J genes are TRBV18 and TRBJ2-7; possible D gene TRBD1, 5 bases. Germline CDR1 and CDR2: KGHSH and LQKENI. The CDR3 totals 14 residues. V dropped 2 bases and J dropped 6 bases, with 14 bases sitting between them. The CDR3 region has the DNA TGTGCCAGCTCACCAAACCCAGGGTCGGGCGAGCAGTACTTC. This gives the protein CASSPNPGSGEQYF.

The rearrangement links TRBV5-6 to TRBJ1-2; 7 bases align to TRBD1. The V gene's germline CDR1 is SGHDT and CDR2 YYEEEE. J was trimmed by 1 base and V by 2 bases; bases with no gene match: 8. CDR3 length: 16 residues. The CDR3 reads CASSLVGQGGNYGYTF. For the CDR3, the DNA is TGTGCCAGCAGCTTAGTGGGGCAGGGGGGTAACTATGGCTACACCTTC.

This chain's CDR3 is CASSLVGSFTDTQYF. As DNA, the CDR3 is TGTGCCAGCAGCTTAGTAGGGAGTTTCACAGATACGCAGTATTTT. The rearrangement links TRBV7-2 to TRBJ2-3; D may be TRBD2 (5 bases). Trimming shortened V by 1 base and J by 2 bases, and 10 bases separated the two germline ends. This CDR3 region has 15 residues. Germline loops: CDR1 SGHTA, CDR2 FQGNSA. The whole variable domain, filled in from reference TRBV7-2 and TRBJ2-3, reads GAGVSQSPSNKVTEKGKDVELRCDPISGHTALYWYRQSLGQGLEFLIYFQGNSAPDKSGLPSDRFSAERTGGSVSTLTIQRTQQEDSAVYLCASSLVGSFTDTQYFGPGTRLTVL.

J is TRBJ1-5 and V is TRBV21-1; the table assigns TRBD1, which was not confirmed against the DNA. TRBV21-1 is given as a pseudogene. The CDR3 has 17 residues. In nucleotides, the CDR3 is TGTGCCAGCAGCAAAGAAGTCGGCAGGCCACTCAATCAGCCCCAGCATTTT. This encodes CASSKEVGRPLNQPQHF.

This chain links TRBV6-6 with TRBJ2-5; weak D call: TRBD2 (6 bases). This CDR3 comprises 13 residues. V lost 6 bases, J lost 2 bases, and 10 bases lay in between. The germline gives CDR1 MNHNY, CDR2 SVGAGI (reference sequence). The CDR3 coding sequence is TGTGCCAGCAGCCATGCGGGGCAAGAGACCCAGTACTTC. Amino acid sequence: CASSHAGQETQYF.

By proportion, this clone is medium-sized. The CDR3 bases are TGTGCCAGCAGCTTGCTGCAGGGCCTAGGTACCCAGTACTTC. This sequence encodes CASSLLQGLGTQYF. The rearrangement joins TRBV7-8 to TRBJ2-5; D is perhaps TRBD1 (5 bases). V lost 3 bases and J 8 bases, leaving 16 bases between the germline ends. Germline CDR1 SGHVS, CDR2 FQNEAQ. This CDR3 spans 14 amino acids. Full variable domain (missing parts from reference TRBV7-8 and TRBJ2-5): GAGVSQSPRYKVAKRGQDVALRCDPISGHVSLFWYQQALGQGPEFLTYFQNEAQLDKSGLPSDRFFAERPEGSVSTLKIQRTQQEDSAVYLCASSLLQGLGTQYFGPGTRLLVL.

The rearrangement links TRBV15 to TRBJ2-5; perhaps TRBD1 as D (6 bases). With 2 bases removed from V and 3 bases from J, the gap between germline ends came to 16 bases. CDR3 length equals 16 residues. Germline CDR1 and CDR2: LNHNV and YYDKDF (reference sequence). CDR3 sequence: CATSRYQSGTKETQYF. CDR3 bases: TGTGCCACCAGCAGATATCAATCCGGGACAAAAGAGACCCAGTACTTC.

This chain connects TRBV29-1 to TRBJ1-2; 11 bases are a match to TRBD1. V shed 4 bases and J 7 bases; nucleotides not matched to a gene: 8. The CDR3 spans 14 residues. The V gene's germline CDR1 is SQVTM and CDR2 ANQGSEA. The CDR3: CSVARDRGIGGYTF. The CDR3 DNA sequence: TGCAGCGTTGCCCGGGACAGGGGGATAGGTGGCTACACCTTC.

This clone was seen just once. The chain carries TRBV6-6 and TRBJ1-2; D might be TRBD1 (6 bases). The CDR3 has 14 residues. V was shortened by 6 bases and J by 8 bases, with 19 bases between the two germline ends. Germline CDR1 and CDR2: MNHNY and SVGAGI (reference sequence). The CDR3: CASSLSGHQGGYTF. The CDR3 DNA is TGTGCCAGCAGCCTATCGGGACACCAGGGAGGCTACACCTTC.

CDR3 bases: TGTGCCTGGAGTGTAAGAGCGCGAGCTTTCTTT. This translates into CAWSVRARAFF. The chain joins TRBV30 to TRBJ1-1; D call uncertain. Germline loops: CDR1 GTSNPN, CDR2 SVGIG (reference sequence). Trimming stripped 0 bases from V and 10 bases from J, with 9 bases between. The CDR3 runs to 11 residues.

This chain uses TRBV4-1 with TRBJ2-2, with D possibly being TRBD2 (5 bases). Germline CDR1 is MGHRA and CDR2 is YSYEKL. The V gene lost 0 bases and the J gene lost 9 bases, with 14 bases spanning the gap. The CDR3 length is 15 residues. The CDR3 nucleotides are TGCGCCAGCAGCCAAGATAGGGCTTCCGGGAGGGAGCTGTTTTTT. Amino acid sequence: CASSQDRASGRELFF.

The chain combines TRBV19 with TRBJ1-5, with D possibly being TRBD1 (6 bases). Germline lookup yields CDR1 LNHDA and CDR2 SQIVND (reference sequence). The CDR3 totals 15 residues. V lost 5 bases to trimming and J lost 3 bases, with 14 bases between them. The CDR3 spells CASSPTGIINQPQHF. CDR3 DNA: TGTGCCAGTAGTCCGACAGGTATAATCAATCAGCCCCAGCATTTT.

The rearrangement uses TRBV9 and TRBJ1-5, with no clear D. Germline V lookup: CDR1 SGDLS, CDR2 YYNGEE. Trimming took off 4 bases at V and 0 bases at J, with 20 bases between the two ends. This CDR3 has 18 amino acids. CDR3 sequence reads: CASSTPLGGRDSNQPQHF. The CDR3 coding sequence is TGTGCCAGCAGCACGCCCCTTGGAGGACGGGATAGCAATCAGCCCCAGCATTTT.

This clone was detected a few times. The chain recombines TRBV7-2 with TRBJ1-5; D is possibly TRBD1 (5 bases). Germline V gene data show CDR1 as SGHTA and CDR2 as FQGNSA. V was shortened by 3 bases and J by 4 bases, with 7 bases between the two germline ends. The CDR3 consists of 13 residues. CDR3 nucleotide sequence: TGTGCCAGCAGCTTGGGGCAAAATCAGCCCCAGCATTTT. This encodes CASSLGQNQPQHF.

This clone was seen a few times. The V gene is TRBV6-1, the J gene TRBJ2-7, with D possibly TRBD2 on 6 matching bases. Germline V gene data show CDR1 as MNHNS and CDR2 as SASEGT. This CDR3 is 12 amino acids long. Trimming took 6 bases from V and 11 from J, leaving 17 bases between them. DNA of the CDR3: TGTGCCAGCAGCGAACTCACTAGCCATAAGTACTTC. It yields the protein CASSELTSHKYF.

The chain couples TRBV7-6 to TRBJ2-7; the match to TRBD2 covers 7 bases. The germline V gene encodes CDR1 SGHVS and CDR2 FNYEAQ. The V gene end was trimmed by 4 bases and the J gene end by 0 bases; junction bases not matched to a gene: 6. The CDR3 is made up of 15 amino acids. CDR3 coding DNA: TGTGCCAGCAGCTCGGGACTACCCGGCTCCTACGAGCAGTACTTC. It codes for CASSSGLPGSYEQYF.